Listed below are T cell receptor beta chains from one sample, sequenced in a study of T cells in Graves' hyperthyroidism and ophthalmopathy. TCRdb ran MiXCR on the multiplex PCR reads and lists one entry per CDR3 protein. The sample lists around 200,000 distinct CDR3 sequences; approximately 15% were seen once. The sample was blood. These TCRs come from a woman in her forties or fifties with Graves' hyperthyroidism. Each CDR3 is given with its conserved first and last residue. A D gene is named only where the DNA matches it firmly. Rows may omit the clone size; those that give it use once, few, many or a size class.

clone size,J gene,V gene,D gene,CDR3 DNA,CDR3 protein
many,TRBJ2-5,TRBV6-2/TRBV6-3,.,TGTGCCAGCAAAAAGGGAAGAGAGCTCCAAGAGACCCAGTACTTC,CASKKGRELQETQYF
.,TRBJ2-7,TRBV7-3,.,TGTGCCAGCAGCTTATACGGGGGAGGCTCCTACGAGCAGTACTTC,CASSLYGGGSYEQYF
many,TRBJ2-7,TRBV6-1,TRBD1,TGTGCCAGCACCACCCGGGACAGGTTCGGCTCCTACGAGCAGTACTTC,CASTTRDRFGSYEQYF
.,TRBJ1-2,TRBV28,.,TGTGCCAGCAGTGTCGCGCGACGCGTTGGCTACACCTTC,CASSVARRVGYTF
.,TRBJ2-1,TRBV12-3/TRBV12-4,TRBD1,TGTGCCAGCATCACGGGACAGTACCCCCCGCAGTTCTTC,CASITGQYPPQFF
many,TRBJ1-2,TRBV27,TRBD1,TGTGCCAGCAGGGGACAGTCCTTTGGACCGACGGGGATATATGGCTACACCTTC,CASRGQSFGPTGIYGYTF
many,TRBJ2-1,TRBV6-6,TRBD2,TGTGCCAGCAGTTACATGGGACTAGCGGGGGGGACCTACAATGAGCAGTTCTTC,CASSYMGLAGGTYNEQFF
many,TRBJ1-1,TRBV3-1,.,TGTGCCAGCAGCCTGATCGGGGGAATGACTGAAGCTTTCTTT,CASSLIGGMTEAFF
many,TRBJ1-1,TRBV7-6,.,TGTGCCAGCAGCTTAATCCCGGAGAACACTGAAGCTTTCTTT,CASSLIPENTEAFF
many,TRBJ1-1,TRBV5-1,TRBD1,TGCGCCAGCAGCCGTATGGGACAGGGTTCCGGGGTAGCGAAGGCTTTCTTT,CASSRMGQGSGVAKAFF